These 3 T cell receptor beta chains were all obtained from the same sample, sequenced in a study of breast tumors, draining lymph nodes, adjacent tissues. Samples came from axillary lymph nodes draining the breast cancer. MiXCR, run by TCRdb on the multiplex PCR reads, gives a single entry per CDR3 protein. The sample records around 300,000 distinct CDR3 sequences, 30% to 35% being singletons. The sample taken for sequencing was axillary lymph node tissue. These receptors originate from a female donor with breast cancer. Some clones in this sample may be carry-over from other donors' samples.

As to this clonotype: This sequence may be a read error, since a much larger clone differs from it by one base. This chain joins TRBV7-2 and TRBJ1-4, with 12 positions matching TRBD1. The germline gives CDR1 SGHTA, CDR2 FQGNSA. CDR3 size: 17 residues. The V segment lost 5 bases and the J segment 7 bases; nucleotides outside the gene matches: 11. CDR3 region: CASSRGQGAWQGEKLFF. CDR3 nucleotides: TGTGCCAGCAGCCGGGGACAGGGGGCCTGGCAGGGTGAAAAACTGTTTTTT.

The CDR3 region is CASSRDRVTLSNQPQHF. In DNA, the CDR3 is TGTGCCAGCAGCCGGGACAGGGTAACCTTAAGCAATCAGCCCCAGCATTTT. V gene TRBV6-5 combines with J gene TRBJ1-5, with 9 bases that match TRBD1. The CDR3 has 17 amino acids. Germline V gene sequence: CDR1 MNHEY, CDR2 SVGAGI. V lost 6 bases and J lost 1; bases outside the gene matches: 10.

This clonotype showed up many times. The CDR3 loop is CASSYSTIYNEQFF. CDR3 nucleotides: TGTGCCAGCAGTTACTCGACTATCTACAATGAGCAGTTCTTC. The chain couples TRBV6-5 to TRBJ2-1; the D gene is possibly TRBD2 (5 bases). V lost 0 bases, J lost 3 bases, and 6 bases lay in between. CDR1 is MNHEY, CDR2 SVGAGI, per germline. The CDR3 runs 14 residues.